This passage covers 27 T cell receptor beta chains from one sample sequenced in a study of Graves' ophthalmopathy and Graves' hyperthyroidism listed by TCRdb under 2018. The run used an Illumina HiSeq 2000. For repertoire sequencing, TCR beta CDR3 regions were amplified from RNA transcripts. A first-round RT-PCR used HTBI primers with the Qiagen OneStep RT-PCR kit, followed by a second-round multiplex PCR, size selection and purification. TCRdb reanalyzed the raw reads on its own, using fastp at Q25 for trimming and MiXCR for clone calling, and kept in-frame beta chains. Every distinct CDR3 protein forms one entry, paired with its most common genes and DNA. This sample gives over 450,000 distinct CDR3 sequences in total; 13% to 15% of them show up just once. Of the sample, 8% to 10% is held by the ten largest clones. Sequences were obtained from blood. These receptors were taken from a woman aged 30 to 39 with Graves' ophthalmopathy. Donor details come from another sample of the same person, matched by shared clones.

The table lists this clonotype with many counts. This chain links TRBV29-1 with TRBJ1-1; D may be TRBD1 (5 bases). V lost 0 bases and J 3 bases, leaving 14 bases between the germline ends. CDR3 length: 15 amino acids. Germline V gene sequence: CDR1 SQVTM, CDR2 ANQGSEA. CDR3 DNA: TGCAGCGTTGAAGATCAAAGGGGTAGGGACACTGAAGCTTTCTTT. Its translation is CSVEDQRGRDTEAFF.

This clonotype has more than one count but fewer than ten. J is TRBJ2-7 and V is TRBV5-1; no firm D call. From germline, CDR1 is SGHRS and CDR2 YFSETQ. The V end lost 2 bases, the J end lost 3 bases, and 15 bases lay between the germline ends. This CDR3 is built from 15 residues. The CDR3 here is CASSFGAGARYEQYF. Here the CDR3 DNA reads TGCGCCAGCAGCTTCGGTGCCGGCGCTCGCTACGAGCAGTACTTC.

The CDR3 sequence: CASSLSQGPSYEQYF. The DNA for the CDR3 is TGTGCCAGCAGTTTATCTCAGGGGCCCTCCTACGAGCAGTACTTC. The rearrangement links TRBV27 to TRBJ2-7, with a weak D call TRBD1 (6 bases). V lost 0 bases, J lost 0 bases, and 9 bases lay in between. Looked up from germline, CDR1 is MNHEY and CDR2 is SMNVEV (reference sequence). This CDR3 spans 15 amino acids.

This clonotype showed up many times. The chain employs TRBV6-1 and TRBJ1-2; D remains unclear. In germline, CDR1 is MNHNS, CDR2 SASEGT. The CDR3 is 15 amino acids. V was cut by 2 bases and J by 6 bases, with 16 bases left in between. The CDR3 DNA reads as TGTGCCAGCAGTGAACAATCCCCGCTTGAAGATGGCTACACCTTC. This sequence encodes CASSEQSPLEDGYTF.

There are many counts of this clonotype. The rearrangement joins TRBV24-1 to TRBJ2-7, with 8 bases fitting TRBD2. With 9 bases clipped from V and 2 bases from J, the junction kept 8 bases outside the gene matches. Germline-derived CDR1 and CDR2 are KGHDR and SFDVKD. The CDR3 covers 14 residues. CDR3 in amino acids: CATAGGGNPYEQYF. The CDR3, as DNA: TGTGCCACCGCGGGGGGAGGAAACCCCTACGAGCAGTACTTC.

At least ten counts were recorded for this clonotype. The gene calls are TRBV28 and TRBJ2-5; 7 bases match TRBD1. The germline gives CDR1 MDHEN, CDR2 SYDVKM. The junction had 9 bases not matched to a gene; V was cut back by 6 bases and J by 5 bases. This CDR3 has 14 residues. CDR3 region: CASRQPRGTETQYF. For the CDR3, the DNA is TGTGCCAGCAGGCAGCCCAGGGGGACGGAGACCCAGTACTTC.

The chain carries TRBV7-8 and TRBJ2-7; D gene ambiguous. Trimming stripped 6 bases from V and 0 bases from J, with 15 bases between. Germline CDR1 reads SGHVS; CDR2 reads FQNEAQ. The CDR3 is 15 residues long. The CDR3 reads CASSLFRPSSYEQYF. The CDR3 nucleotides are TGTGCCAGCAGTTTATTTAGACCCAGCTCCTACGAGCAGTACTTC.

This clonotype was counted between two and nine times. The CDR3 coding sequence is TGCGCCAGCAGCTTATATCAGGGGGTGACTGAAGCTTTCTTT. Translated: CASSLYQGVTEAFF. This rearrangement joins TRBV5-1 to TRBJ1-1; 7 bases fit TRBD1. Germline V gene lookup returns CDR1 SGHRS and CDR2 YFSETQ. Germline trimming cut 2 bases from V and 5 bases from J; bases unmatched to any gene: 6. CDR3 size: 14 residues.

There are many counts of this clonotype. The chain has TRBV19 and TRBJ1-5; D unresolved. The germline V and J ends were trimmed by 0 bases and 5 bases, with 8 bases remaining between them. The CDR3 has 14 residues. Germline lookup yields CDR1 LNHDA and CDR2 SQIVND (reference sequence). The CDR3 spells CASSIETTYQPQHF. The CDR3 DNA follows: TGTGCCAGTAGTATAGAGACCACCTATCAGCCCCAGCATTTT.

This clonotype was seen repeatedly, ten times or more. V is TRBV2 and J is TRBJ1-5; no firm D call. The CDR3 runs to 12 residues. The V gene's germline CDR1 is SNHLY and CDR2 FYNNEI. Trimming left V 1 base short and J 9 bases short, with 7 bases between. The CDR3 DNA follows: TGTGCCAGCAGTGAAGGTACACGGCCCCAGCATTTT. Translated, it gives CASSEGTRPQHF.

This clonotype was found many times. The chain couples TRBV27 to TRBJ1-2; D might be TRBD1 (5 bases). From germline, CDR1 is MNHEY and CDR2 SMNVEV (reference sequence). V shed 2 bases and J shed 4 bases, with 11 bases lying between them. This CDR3 is built from 14 residues. CDR3 loop: CASSLGALGYGYTF. The CDR3 DNA reads as TGTGCCAGCAGTTTAGGGGCCCTGGGCTATGGCTACACCTTC.

With respect to this clonotype: This CDR3 is missing its conserved last phenylalanine or tryptophan, likely due to a read error. This chain uses TRBV2 with TRBJ2-7; 10 bases are a match to TRBD2. The germline CDR1 and CDR2 sequences are SNHLY and FYNNEI. The V gene end was trimmed by 2 bases and the J gene end by 7 bases; junction bases not matched to a gene: 11. The CDR3 totals 16 residues. The CDR3 sequence: CASSEFGLAGAEEQYL. In DNA form, the CDR3 reads TGTGCCAGCAGTGAATTTGGCCTAGCGGGAGCGGAGGAGCAGTACTTG.

V is TRBV6-4 and J is TRBJ2-5, with 9 bases that match TRBD2. The CDR3 is 13 residues long. Trimming at V came to 6 bases and at J to 5 bases, leaving 4 bases not matched to a gene. Germline CDR1 MRHNA, CDR2 SNTAGT. The DNA of the CDR3 is TGTGCCAGCAGGGGAGCGGGAGGCGAGACCCAGTACTTC. It specifies CASRGAGGETQYF.

The chain is built from TRBV13 and TRBJ2-7; 8 bases match TRBD1. The germline V gene encodes CDR1 PRHDT and CDR2 FYEKMQ (reference sequence). This CDR3 is 16 amino acids long. V shed 1 base, J shed 4 bases, and the junction held 9 bases outside the gene matches. Written as DNA, the CDR3 is TGTGCCAGCAGCTTAGAGGCCGGGACAGGATCGTACGAGCAGTACTTC. Its protein product is CASSLEAGTGSYEQYF.

The chain joins TRBV5-1 to TRBJ1-5; the D gene is possibly TRBD1 (5 bases). The CDR3 sequence is 15 residues long. The germline V and J ends were trimmed by 6 bases and 5 bases, with 18 bases remaining between them. Germline CDR1 is SGHRS and CDR2 is YFSETQ. CDR3 DNA sequence: TGCGCCAGCACCTGGGACGGGGGGAGCTATCAGCCCCAGCATTTT. This encodes CASTWDGGSYQPQHF.

This clonotype was recorded a few times. V usage is TRBV10-2 and J usage is TRBJ1-5; 7 positions match TRBD1. This CDR3 contains 16 residues. Germline values: CDR1 WSHSY, CDR2 SAAADI. Unmatched junction bases numbered 11, after V lost 2 bases and J lost 7 bases. In DNA form, the CDR3 reads TGCGCCAGCAGTGAGCCCAGAGGGGGCTGGAAACAGCCCCAGCATTTT. It codes for CASSEPRGGWKQPQHF.

On this clonotype: The junction differs from germline at one of its ends, possibly a read error. The chain uses TRBV11-1 and TRBJ2-5; TRBD2 matches 10 bases. Germline loops: CDR1 SGHAT, CDR2 FQDESV (reference sequence). This CDR3 comprises 15 residues. The CDR3 DNA reads as TGTGCCAGCAGCCGTTTAGCGGGAGGTCAAGAGACCAAGTACTTC. It specifies CASSRLAGGQETKYF.

This clonotype was found many times. The chain joins TRBV28 to TRBJ1-5, with a weak D call TRBD1 (5 bases). V lost 4 bases to trimming and J lost 6 bases, with 10 bases between them. The CDR3 is made up of 13 amino acids. Germline V gene sequence: CDR1 MDHEN, CDR2 SYDVKM. CDR3 nucleotide sequence: TGTGCCAGCAGTTCCGACAGATTTCAGCCCCAGCATTTT. It specifies CASSSDRFQPQHF.

The chain is built from TRBV27 and TRBJ2-2; D unclear. This CDR3 spans 14 amino acids. The V gene lost 8 bases and the J gene lost 4 bases, with 14 bases spanning the gap. Germline V CDR1 and CDR2: MNHEY, SMNVEV (reference sequence). CDR3: CASSHFYGTGELFF. CDR3 coding DNA: TGTGCCAGCTCGCACTTCTATGGCACCGGGGAGCTGTTTTTT.

This clonotype was seen ten or more times. This chain links TRBV6-1 with TRBJ1-5; D gene ambiguous. Trimming took off 6 bases at V and 4 bases at J, with 13 bases between the two ends. The CDR3 sequence is 14 residues long. From germline, CDR1 is MNHNS and CDR2 SASEGT. The CDR3: CASSPLAGNQPQHF. Here the CDR3 DNA reads TGTGCCAGCAGCCCGTTAGCTGGGAATCAGCCCCAGCATTTT.

This chain uses TRBV5-1 with TRBJ2-7; TRBD2 matches 11 bases. The CDR3 contains 16 residues. Germline CDR1 and CDR2: SGHRS and YFSETQ. The junction had 4 bases not matched to a gene; V was cut back by 1 base and J by 1 base. In DNA form, the CDR3 reads TGCGCCAGCAGCTTGACTAGCGGGGGACTTTCCTACGAGCAGTACTTC. Its protein is CASSLTSGGLSYEQYF.

The chain is built from TRBV10-2 and TRBJ2-2; possibly TRBD2 for D (5 bases). CDR1 is WSHSY and CDR2 is SAAADI in the germline V gene. Trimming pared 7 bases from V and 4 bases from J, leaving 16 bases between. The CDR3 runs to 15 residues. CDR3 coding DNA: TGCGCCAGCAAGGGCAGAACGGGGTCCACCGGGGAGCTGTTTTTT. It is translated as CASKGRTGSTGELFF.

This clonotype was seen repeatedly, ten times or more. V gene TRBV7-9 combines with J gene TRBJ2-7, with 7 nucleotides matching TRBD1. V dropped 7 bases and J dropped 5; count of bases not matched to a gene: 11. From germline, CDR1 is SEHNR and CDR2 FQNEAQ (reference sequence). The CDR3 totals 14 residues. This CDR3 reads CASTVRDSTDEQYF. In nucleotides, the CDR3 is TGTGCCAGCACTGTCCGGGACAGCACTGACGAGCAGTACTTC.

In this sample, this clonotype turned up many times. The chain employs TRBV6-1 and TRBJ1-1, with D possibly being TRBD1 (5 bases). The germline gives CDR1 MNHNS, CDR2 SASEGT. This CDR3 has 15 residues. V dropped 6 bases and J dropped 0 bases, with 14 bases sitting between them. The CDR3 DNA reads as TGTGCCAGCAGAACCGGGGACGGACTGAACACTGAAGCTTTCTTT. It yields the protein CASRTGDGLNTEAFF.

In its sample, this clonotype was seen many times. J is TRBJ1-2 and V is TRBV28; D ambiguous. V was trimmed by 3 bases and J by 1 base, leaving 6 bases between them. Germline V lookup: CDR1 MDHEN, CDR2 SYDVKM. The CDR3 loop spans 13 amino acids. The CDR3 protein is CASSFTSNYGYTF. The CDR3 bases are TGTGCCAGCAGTTTCACAAGTAACTATGGCTACACCTTC.

V gene TRBV6-5 combines with J gene TRBJ1-2, with D unresolved. The CDR3 runs 15 residues. Trimming took 0 bases from V and 7 from J, leaving 15 bases between them. CDR1 is MNHEY, CDR2 SVGAGI, per germline. This CDR3 is CASSYSGGEAPGYTF. DNA for the CDR3: TGTGCCAGCAGTTACTCTGGTGGGGAGGCGCCTGGCTACACCTTC.

This clonotype was picked up many times. The rearrangement joins TRBV5-1 to TRBJ2-7, with D possibly being TRBD2 (5 bases). The CDR3 is made up of 14 amino acids. Germline values: CDR1 SGHRS, CDR2 YFSETQ. The ends were cut back, 6 bases at V and 3 bases at J, with 16 bases in the middle. CDR3 region: CASTSGGYSYEQYF. CDR3 sequence (DNA): TGCGCCAGCACCAGCGGCGGGTATAGCTACGAGCAGTACTTC.